This is a list of T cell receptor beta chains from one sample in a study of shared clonotypes between healthy human individuals. Assay used: immunoSEQ multiplex PCR; TCRdb lists only in-frame clones, some missing. The table records some 1,100,000 clones, about 84% of them present only once. Material: memory CD4+ T cells from PBMCs. These receptors were obtained from a man between 18 and 29 years old in good health. Some clones in this sample may be carry-over from other donors' samples. Both conserved end residues are part of each CDR3. A D gene is named only where the DNA matches it firmly. Clone size is not always given. Where it is, it says once, few, many or a class for expanded clones.

clone_size | j_call | v_call | d_call | cdr3_nt | cdr3_aa
few | TRBJ2-4 | TRBV14 | - | TGTGCCAGCAGCCAAGGCTACATTCAGTACTTC | CASSQGYIQYF
once | TRBJ1-2 | TRBV7-2 | - | TGTGCCAGCAGCTTCCAGGGGTCCTCGGGCTACACCTTC | CASSFQGSSGYTF
- | TRBJ2-2 | TRBV9 | - | TGTGCCAGCAGCTACCTACCCGAGGTGGCCGGGGAGCTGTTTTTT | CASSYLPEVAGELFF
- | TRBJ2-5 | TRBV2 | - | TGTGCCAGCAGTTCTAGGGCGAAAGAGACCCAGTACTTC | CASSSRAKETQYF
- | TRBJ2-1 | TRBV4-2 | - | TGTGCCAGCAGCCACGGGGACGGAGGCTCCTACAATGAGCAGTTCTTC | CASSHGDGGSYNEQFF
- | TRBJ1-1 | TRBV7-3 | - | TGTGCCAGCAGCCCAGGAACCACATCATACACTGAAGCTTTCTTT | CASSPGTTSYTEAFF
- | TRBJ1-2 | TRBV4-2 | - | TGTGCCAGCAGCCAAGGGGGGGCGGGGTCGGACTATGGCTACACCTTC | CASSQGGAGSDYGYTF
- | TRBJ2-7 | TRBV9 | TRBD2 | TGTGCCAGCAGCCCTCGGACTAGCGGGGGCACCTACGAGCAGTACTTC | CASSPRTSGGTYEQYF
- | TRBJ2-2 | TRBV5-6 | TRBD1 | TGTGCCAGCAGCTCCAGGGGGTCCCCGAACACCGGGGAGCTGTTTTTT | CASSSRGSPNTGELFF
once | TRBJ1-2 | TRBV4-1 | TRBD1 | TGCGCCAGCAGCCAAGGGACAGGCCCAGGCCACACCTTC | CASSQGTGPGHTF
- | TRBJ2-6 | TRBV6-1 | - | TGTGCCAGCAGGGCGTCCCCTGGGGCCAACGTCCTGACTTTC | CASRASPGANVLTF
- | TRBJ2-3 | TRBV10-3 | TRBD2 | TGTGCCATCAGCAGGACTAGCGGGAGGGCCGATACGCAGTATTTT | CAISRTSGRADTQYF
- | TRBJ1-3 | TRBV21-1 | - | TGTGCCAGCAGCAAAGCGGTAGGGCCGTATTTT | CASSKAVGPYF
- | TRBJ2-5 | TRBV29-1 | - | TGCAGCGTAAAGGGGGGACAGACAAGAGTGACCCAGTACTTC | CSVKGGQTRVTQYF
- | TRBJ2-6 | TRBV29-1 | TRBD1 | TGCAGCGTTACTTCCAGGGGGCTTGGGGCCAACGTCCTGACTTTC | CSVTSRGLGANVLTF
- | TRBJ1-1 | TRBV30 | - | TGTGCCTGGAGTGTAATGGCGGGGGGCACTGAAGCTTTCTTT | CAWSVMAGGTEAFF
- | TRBJ2-7 | TRBV5-5 | TRBD2 | TGTGCCAGCACCCGTGGTAGCGGGACATTCTACGAGCAGTACTTC | CASTRGSGTFYEQYF
once | TRBJ2-7 | TRBV7-9 | - | TGTGCCAGCAGCCTGGGGACCTCCCCGAGGGAGCAGTACTTC | CASSLGTSPREQYF
once | TRBJ2-7 | TRBV30 | - | TGTGCCTGGAGTGTAATCCGGAACAGCTCCTACGAGCAGTACTTC | CAWSVIRNSSYEQYF
- | TRBJ1-2 | TRBV4-1 | - | TGCGCCAGCAGCAAAACAGGTGGGCGGGACTATGGCTACACCTTC | CASSKTGGRDYGYTF
- | TRBJ2-7 | TRBV7-2 | - | TGTGCCAGCAGCTCGCAGGGAAACGAGCAGTACTTC | CASSSQGNEQYF
- | TRBJ1-5 | TRBV28 | - | TGTGCCAGCAGGACAGCCCGTGGCAATCAGCCCCAGCATTTT | CASRTARGNQPQHF
- | TRBJ2-1 | TRBV29-1 | TRBD2 | TGCAGCGCCCCTTTGGCGGGAGGGTACAATGAGCAGTTCTTC | CSAPLAGGYNEQFF
- | TRBJ2-7 | TRBV9 | - | TGTGCCAGCAGCGGCCCTCAGGGTTACGAGCAGTACTTC | CASSGPQGYEQYF
- | TRBJ2-6 | TRBV10-3 | - | TGTGCCATCAGTGAAGCCCATACGGCTGGGGCCAACGTCCTGACTTTC | CAISEAHTAGANVLTF
- | TRBJ1-5 | TRBV19 | TRBD1 | TGTGCCAGTAGTACCATCGGGACAGGTAGCAATCAGCCCCAGCATTTT | CASSTIGTGSNQPQHF
- | TRBJ2-2 | TRBV5-1 | TRBD2 | TGCGCCAGCAGATACGACTTAGCGGGAGGGAAAACCGGGGAGCTGTTTTTT | CASRYDLAGGKTGELFF
few | TRBJ1-2 | TRBV6-1 | TRBD1 | TGTGCCAGCAGTGGACCGGGACAGGGGGGCTATGGCTACACCTTC | CASSGPGQGGYGYTF
- | TRBJ2-7 | TRBV9 | - | TGTGCCAGCAGCGTAGAGGGCTACGAGCAGTACTTC | CASSVEGYEQYF
once | TRBJ2-7 | TRBV30 | - | TGTGCCTGGAGCTCGAAAGCCGGGACCCCTGCCTACGAGCAGTACTTC | CAWSSKAGTPAYEQYF
- | TRBJ2-5 | TRBV27 | - | TGTGCCAGCAGTTTTCGACAGCCCCAAGAGACCCAGTACTTC | CASSFRQPQETQYF
- | TRBJ2-7 | TRBV5-1 | - | TGCGCCAGCAGCCAGAGCCTAACGCGATCCTACGAGCAGTACTTC | CASSQSLTRSYEQYF
- | TRBJ2-7 | TRBV7-2 | TRBD2 | TGTGCCAGCAGCTTCAGCAGCGGGAGCTACGAGCAGTACTTC | CASSFSSGSYEQYF
many | TRBJ2-7 | TRBV28 | - | TGTGCCAGCCGACTACATGGCGAGGACGAGCAGTACTTC | CASRLHGEDEQYF
- | TRBJ1-5 | TRBV19 | - | TGTGCCAGTAGTATAACAGGAGGTTATAGCAATCAGCCCCAGCATTTT | CASSITGGYSNQPQHF